The 28 T cell receptor beta chains given below trace back to one sample, sequenced in a study of shared clonotypes between healthy human individuals. The naive CD8 subset, CD45RO-negative cells positively selected for CCR7, excluded terminally differentiated effector memory CD45RA+ cells. This table comes from immunoSEQ multiplex PCR, and its TCRdb copy is limited to in-frame clones, with some not included. The sample contains about 2.1 million clones, around 93% of which appear only once. The sequencing sample was made of naive CD8+ T cells from PBMCs. The origin of the receptors is a man aged 18 to 30 in good health. Some clones in this sample may be carry-over from other donors' samples.

Remarks on this clone: Within the sample, other DNA sequences also encode this same CDR3. The chain is built from TRBV7-9 and TRBJ2-5, with 7 bases lining up with TRBD2. CDR1 is SEHNR and CDR2 is FQNEAQ in the germline V gene (reference sequence). The CDR3 has 14 amino acids. V trimming: 3 bases; J trimming: 1 base; junction bases outside the gene matches: 2. CDR3: CASSLGGIQETQYF. CDR3 DNA: TGTGCCAGCAGCTTGGGAGGGATCCAAGAGACCCAGTACTTC.

The CDR3 loop is CASTSDADRVGIQYF. In DNA form, the CDR3 reads TGTGCCAGCACCTCCGACGCGGACAGGGTTGGGATTCAGTACTTC. This chain links TRBV5-6 with TRBJ2-4; the match to TRBD1 covers 8 bases. This CDR3 spans 15 amino acids. With 6 bases clipped from V and 10 bases from J, the junction kept 15 bases outside the gene matches. The germline V gene has CDR1 SGHDT and CDR2 YYEEEE. The whole variable domain, remainder taken from reference TRBV5-6 and TRBJ2-4, is DAGVTQSPTHLIKTRGQQVTLRCSPKSGHDTVSWYQQALGQGPQFIFQYYEEEERQRGNFPDRFSGHQFPNYSSELNVNALLLGDSALYLCASTSDADRVGIQYFGAGTRLSVL.

Concerning this clone: At the DNA level, this CDR3 is encoded by other sequences in the same sample as well. The chain employs TRBV28 and TRBJ2-4, with a possible D match to TRBD2 (6 bases). With 1 base removed from V and 7 bases from J, the gap between germline ends came to 11 bases. The length of the CDR3 is 14 residues. CDR1 and CDR2 (germline): MDHEN, SYDVKM. CDR3 nucleotide sequence: TGTGCCAGCAGTTTATCGCGGGGCGGGAACATTCAGTACTTC. This encodes CASSLSRGGNIQYF. The whole variable domain, remainder taken from reference TRBV28 and TRBJ2-4, is DVKVTQSSRYLVKRTGEKVFLECVQDMDHENMFWYRQDPGLGLRLIYFSYDVKMKEKGDIPEGYSVSREKKERFSLILESASTNQTSMYLCASSLSRGGNIQYFGAGTRLSVL.

CDR3 nucleotides: TGTGCCAGCAGCTTAGCGGCACAGGGAGGACCAAACACCATATATTTT. Its translation: CASSLAAQGGPNTIYF. The chain has TRBV7-8 and TRBJ1-3; D perhaps matches TRBD1 (6 bases). Germline V CDR1 and CDR2: SGHVS, FQNEAQ. CDR3 length: 16 residues. The V gene lost 0 bases and the J gene lost 6 bases, with 15 bases spanning the gap. Full variable domain (outside the CDR3, taken from reference TRBV7-8 and TRBJ1-3): GAGVSQSPRYKVAKRGQDVALRCDPISGHVSLFWYQQALGQGPEFLTYFQNEAQLDKSGLPSDRFFAERPEGSVSTLKIQRTQQEDSAVYLCASSLAAQGGPNTIYFGEGSWLTVV.

The rearrangement links TRBV14 to TRBJ2-7; D is ambiguous. V lost 0 bases to trimming and J lost 9 bases, with 12 bases between them. Germline lookup yields CDR1 SGHDN and CDR2 FVKESK. The CDR3 is 13 residues long. The CDR3 sequence: CASSQDRREGQYF. The CDR3 region has the DNA TGTGCCAGCAGCCAAGATCGAAGGGAAGGGCAGTACTTC.

V gene TRBV9 combines with J gene TRBJ2-3, with unresolved D. CDR3 length: 15 amino acids. The V end lost 0 bases, the J end lost 0 bases, and 8 bases lay between the germline ends. The V gene's germline CDR1 is SGDLS and CDR2 YYNGEE. The CDR3 DNA follows: TGTGCCAGCAGCGTAGTGGCCCTTAGCACAGATACGCAGTATTTT. This codes for CASSVVALSTDTQYF.

This sequence joins TRBV18 and TRBJ2-7; TRBD2 is a possible D gene (5 bases). Per germline, CDR1 KGHSH and CDR2 LQKENI. The V end lost 2 bases, the J end lost 3 bases, and 8 bases lay between the germline ends. The CDR3 has 13 amino acids. DNA of the CDR3: TGTGCCAGCTCACCAGAGGGAATCTACGAGCAGTACTTC. Residues: CASSPEGIYEQYF.

This chain joins TRBV4-2 and TRBJ2-5, with 7 positions matching TRBD2. The J segment lost 0 bases and the V segment lost 0 bases, leaving 10 bases of the junction unmatched. CDR1 and CDR2 (germline): LGHNA, YNFKEQ. The CDR3 loop spans 18 amino acids. CDR3 bases: TGTGCCAGCAGCCAAGATGTTGCGGGAGAGGGGTACCAAGAGACCCAGTACTTC. It encodes CASSQDVAGEGYQETQYF.

The rearrangement uses TRBV29-1 and TRBJ2-7; the match to TRBD2 covers 11 bases. Unmatched junction bases numbered 10, after V lost 7 bases and J lost 5 bases. The germline V gene has CDR1 SQVTM and CDR2 ANQGSEA. CDR3 length: 14 residues. The CDR3 here is CSARPGTSGNEQYF. The CDR3 DNA reads as TGCAGCGCACGACCCGGGACTAGCGGAAACGAGCAGTACTTC.

The rearrangement links TRBV13 to TRBJ2-7, with D perhaps matching TRBD1 (6 bases). This CDR3 has 15 amino acids. Trimming took off 4 bases at V and 7 bases at J, with 20 bases between the two ends. The germline gives CDR1 PRHDT, CDR2 FYEKMQ (reference sequence). CDR3 in DNA: TGTGCCAGCAGCTCTACGAGAGGGGGAAAGAGGGAGCAGTACTTC. This codes for CASSSTRGGKREQYF.

V is TRBV18 and J is TRBJ2-1; D not resolved. The CDR3 length is 14 residues. The germline gives CDR1 KGHSH, CDR2 LQKENI. V lost 1 base to trimming and J lost 7 bases, with 11 bases between them. CDR3 bases: TGTGCCAGCTCACCACTAGGAATGGCGAATGAGCAGTTCTTC. Amino acid sequence: CASSPLGMANEQFF.

This chain joins TRBV27 and TRBJ2-3, with 9 bases matching TRBD2. The CDR3 runs 22 residues. Trimming at V came to 5 bases and at J to 4 bases, leaving 28 bases not matched to a gene. Germline values: CDR1 MNHEY, CDR2 SMNVEV (reference sequence). The CDR3 loop reads CASSHSNYRTSAGSGDADTQYF. As DNA, the CDR3 is TGTGCCAGCAGTCACTCAAACTACCGGACTAGCGCGGGGAGTGGGGACGCAGATACGCAGTATTTT.

This chain connects TRBV13 to TRBJ2-1; D is possibly TRBD2 (6 bases). The germline V and J ends were trimmed by 4 bases and 6 bases, with 16 bases remaining between them. CDR1 PRHDT and CDR2 FYEKMQ come from the germline V gene (reference sequence). The CDR3 is 15 amino acids. The CDR3 spells CASSSPVGGRNEQFF. CDR3 nucleotides: TGTGCCAGCAGCTCCCCCGTGGGAGGACGCAATGAGCAGTTCTTC.

The chain recombines TRBV28 with TRBJ2-7; 9 bases are a match to TRBD2. The germline CDR1 and CDR2 sequences are MDHEN and SYDVKM. The ends lost 3 bases at V and 3 bases at J; junction bases unmatched: 3. The CDR3 runs to 14 residues. CDR3 sequence: CASSFTAGGYEQYF. In DNA, the CDR3 is TGTGCCAGCAGTTTTACAGCGGGAGGCTACGAGCAGTACTTC.

The chain employs TRBV7-9 and TRBJ2-3; D unclear. Germline CDR1 is SEHNR and CDR2 is FQNEAQ (reference sequence). The CDR3 has 16 amino acids. Trimming took 1 base from V and 2 from J, leaving 13 bases between them. The CDR3 DNA reads TGTGCCAGCAGCTTAGTGCTTCAGCCAGACACAGATACGCAGTATTTT. It specifies CASSLVLQPDTDTQYF.

This rearrangement joins TRBV10-1 to TRBJ2-7, with D possibly TRBD1 on 6 matching bases. The germline V gene has CDR1 WNHNN and CDR2 SYGVQD (reference sequence). V was pared by 2 bases and J by 4 bases, with 9 bases between. CDR3 length equals 13 residues. The DNA for the CDR3 is TGCGCCAGCAGTGAGGTCAGGGGTTACGAGCAGTACTTC. Its protein product is CASSEVRGYEQYF.

This chain connects TRBV6-1 to TRBJ2-2, with TRBD1 identical over 7 bases. The V gene end was trimmed by 2 bases and the J gene end by 0 bases; junction bases not matched to a gene: 3. This CDR3 has 16 residues. CDR1 MNHNS and CDR2 SASEGT come from the germline V gene. This chain's CDR3 is CASSERQGTNTGELFF. As DNA, the CDR3 is TGTGCCAGCAGTGAACGACAGGGAACGAACACCGGGGAGCTGTTTTTT.

The chain joins TRBV25-1 to TRBJ1-1; D gene unclear. The CDR3 spans 13 residues. Trimming cost V 8 bases and J 1 base, with 11 bases left between them. CDR1 and CDR2 (germline): MGHDK, SYGVNS. In DNA, the CDR3 is TGTGCCAGCGCCGGGTCAGGGAACACTGAAGCTTTCTTT. Translating gives CASAGSGNTEAFF.

CDR3 coding DNA: TGTGCCAGCAGCTCAAGTGGTGGGAGTGGGGACATTCAGTACTTC. Translated: CASSSSGGSGDIQYF. J is TRBJ2-4 and V is TRBV9, with TRBD2 as a possible D gene (5 bases). Germline loops: CDR1 SGDLS, CDR2 YYNGEE. The V gene lost 4 bases and the J gene lost 8 bases, with 19 bases spanning the gap. The length of the CDR3 is 15 residues.

The genes are TRBV14 and TRBJ2-7, with 10 bases matching TRBD2. With V trimmed by 4 bases and J by 2 bases, 5 bases remained unmatched. This CDR3 region has 15 residues. Looked up from germline, CDR1 is SGHDN and CDR2 is FVKESK. CDR3 loop: CASSPGTSVTYEQYF. The CDR3 nucleotides read TGTGCCAGCAGCCCCGGGACTAGCGTGACCTACGAGCAGTACTTC.

The rearrangement uses TRBV28 and TRBJ2-1; TRBD1 is a possible D gene (6 bases). The CDR3 is made up of 14 amino acids. The V end was cut by 6 bases, the J end by 10 bases, with 19 bases between. The V gene's germline CDR1 is MDHEN and CDR2 SYDVKM. The chain's CDR3 is CASSRGPTSGEQFF. DNA for the CDR3: TGTGCCAGCAGCAGGGGACCGACGTCCGGCGAGCAGTTCTTC.

V usage is TRBV9 and J usage is TRBJ1-1; TRBD1 agrees at 11 bases. Per the germline V gene, CDR1 is SGDLS and CDR2 is YYNGEE. V lost 1 base, J lost 4 bases, and 18 bases stayed unmatched. CDR3 length: 20 amino acids. CDR3 DNA: TGTGCCAGCAGCGTAAGAGATACGGTAGAGGACAGGGGGCTCCTCACTGAAGCTTTCTTT. Protein sequence: CASSVRDTVEDRGLLTEAFF.

CDR3 amino acids: CASRTANDYGYTF. As DNA, the CDR3 is TGTGCCAGCAGAACCGCGAACGACTATGGCTACACCTTC. The rearrangement links TRBV6-1 to TRBJ1-2; no reliable D call. V was shortened by 6 bases and J by 3 bases, with 11 bases between the two germline ends. In germline, CDR1 is MNHNS, CDR2 SASEGT. The CDR3 spans 13 residues.

This clone has only a few counts. Other DNA sequences in this sample translate to the same CDR3. The J gene is TRBJ1-2, the V gene TRBV2; D might be TRBD1 (6 bases). V lost 4 bases and J lost 4, with 7 bases in between. Germline CDR1 reads SNHLY; CDR2 reads FYNNEI. The CDR3 is 12 amino acids. CDR3 amino acids: CASSGTVYGYTF. Here the CDR3 DNA reads TGTGCCAGCAGTGGGACAGTCTATGGCTACACCTTC. Full variable domain (missing parts from reference TRBV2 and TRBJ1-2): EPEVTQTPSHQVTQMGQEVILRCVPISNHLYFYWYRQILGQKVEFLVSFYNNEISEKSEIFDDQFSVERPDGSNFTLKIRSTKLEDSAMYFCASSGTVYGYTFGSGTRLTVV.

This sequence joins TRBV2 and TRBJ1-2; 12 bases are a match to TRBD1. This CDR3 has 14 amino acids. Germline V gene data show CDR1 as SNHLY and CDR2 as FYNNEI. The ends lost 6 bases at V and 5 bases at J; junction bases unmatched: 4. DNA for the CDR3: TGTGCCAGCAGACCGGGACAGGGGGCTTATGGCTACACCTTC. Translating gives CASRPGQGAYGYTF.

This clone was seen only once. In nucleotides, the CDR3 is TGTGCCAGCAGTTTATTGGCAGGGGTAGGCGGCTACACCTTC. Protein product: CASSLLAGVGGYTF. The V and J genes are TRBV27 and TRBJ1-2; the D gene is possibly TRBD1 (6 bases). V lost 1 base and J lost 8, with 14 bases in between. The length of the CDR3 is 14 residues. Germline-derived CDR1 and CDR2 are MNHEY and SMNVEV (reference sequence).

Details on this clone: Distinct nucleotide sequences in the sample also encode this CDR3. The chain recombines TRBV9 with TRBJ2-3; TRBD2 might be the D (5 bases). Trimming took off 0 bases at V and 4 bases at J, with 9 bases between the two ends. Germline-derived CDR1 and CDR2 are SGDLS and YYNGEE. The CDR3 totals 14 residues. The DNA of the CDR3 is TGTGCCAGCAGCGTAGTTGGAGGTGCAGATACGCAGTATTTT. This gives the protein CASSVVGGADTQYF.

CDR3 nucleotide sequence: TGTGCCAGCAGTCTGCCCCGGAGTCTACTAGCCAAAAACATTCAGTACTTC. Its protein is CASSLPRSLLAKNIQYF. The J gene is TRBJ2-4, the V gene TRBV28, with D uncertain. CDR1 and CDR2 from the germline V gene are MDHEN and SYDVKM. V was pared by 5 bases and J by 0 bases, with 17 bases between. The CDR3 has 17 residues.